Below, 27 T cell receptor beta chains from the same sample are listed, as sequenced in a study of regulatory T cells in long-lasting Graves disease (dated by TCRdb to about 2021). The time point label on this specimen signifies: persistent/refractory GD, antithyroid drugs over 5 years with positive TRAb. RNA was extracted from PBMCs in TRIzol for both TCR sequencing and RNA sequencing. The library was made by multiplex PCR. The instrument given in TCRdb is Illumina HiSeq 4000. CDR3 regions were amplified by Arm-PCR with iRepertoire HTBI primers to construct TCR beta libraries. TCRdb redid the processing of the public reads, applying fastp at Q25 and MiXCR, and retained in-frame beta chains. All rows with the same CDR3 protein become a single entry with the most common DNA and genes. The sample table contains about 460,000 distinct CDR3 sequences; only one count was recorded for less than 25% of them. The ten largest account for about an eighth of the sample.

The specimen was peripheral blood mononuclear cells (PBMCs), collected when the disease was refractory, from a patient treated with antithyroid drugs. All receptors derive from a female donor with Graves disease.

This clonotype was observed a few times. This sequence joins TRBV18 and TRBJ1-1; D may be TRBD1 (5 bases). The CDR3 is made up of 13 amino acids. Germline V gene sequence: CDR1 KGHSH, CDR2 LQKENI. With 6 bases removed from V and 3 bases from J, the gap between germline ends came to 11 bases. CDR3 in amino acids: CASSQGPHTEAFF. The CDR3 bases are TGTGCCAGCTCGCAGGGACCGCACACTGAAGCTTTCTTT.

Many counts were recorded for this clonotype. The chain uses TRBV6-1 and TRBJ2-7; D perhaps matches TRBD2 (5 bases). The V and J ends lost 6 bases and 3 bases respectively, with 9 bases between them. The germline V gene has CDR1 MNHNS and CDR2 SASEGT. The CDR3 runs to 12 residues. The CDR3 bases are TGTGCCAGCAGAACCCGGGACTACGAGCAGTACTTC. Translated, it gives CASRTRDYEQYF.

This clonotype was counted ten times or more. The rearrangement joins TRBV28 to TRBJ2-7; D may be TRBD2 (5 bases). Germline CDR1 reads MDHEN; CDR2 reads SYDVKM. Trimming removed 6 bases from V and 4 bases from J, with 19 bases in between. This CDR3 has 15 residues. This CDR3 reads CASSSPPREQYEQYF. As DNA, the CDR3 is TGTGCCAGCAGCTCCCCACCCCGGGAACAGTACGAGCAGTACTTC.

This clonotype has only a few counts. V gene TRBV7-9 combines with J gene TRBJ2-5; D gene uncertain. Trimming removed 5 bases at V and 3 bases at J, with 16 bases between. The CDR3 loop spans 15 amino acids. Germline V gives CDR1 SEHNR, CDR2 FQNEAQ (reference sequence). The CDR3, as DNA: TGTGCCAGCAGCCAACCGGGCGTAGAGGAAGAGACCCAGTACTTC. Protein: CASSQPGVEEETQYF.

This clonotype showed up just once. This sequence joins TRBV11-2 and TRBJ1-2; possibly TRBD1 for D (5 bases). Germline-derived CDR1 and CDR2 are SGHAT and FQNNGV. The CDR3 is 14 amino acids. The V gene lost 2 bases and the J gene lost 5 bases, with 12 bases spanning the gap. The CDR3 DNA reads TGTGCCAGCAGCTTACCCCGACAGTGGTATGGCTACACCTTC. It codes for CASSLPRQWYGYTF.

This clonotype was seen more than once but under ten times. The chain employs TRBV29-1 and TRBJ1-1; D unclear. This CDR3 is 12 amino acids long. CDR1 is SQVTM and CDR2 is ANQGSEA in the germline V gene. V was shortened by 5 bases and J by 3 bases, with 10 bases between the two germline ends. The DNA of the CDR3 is TGCAGCGTTCGACGGCAGGACACTGAAGCTTTCTTT. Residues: CSVRRQDTEAFF.

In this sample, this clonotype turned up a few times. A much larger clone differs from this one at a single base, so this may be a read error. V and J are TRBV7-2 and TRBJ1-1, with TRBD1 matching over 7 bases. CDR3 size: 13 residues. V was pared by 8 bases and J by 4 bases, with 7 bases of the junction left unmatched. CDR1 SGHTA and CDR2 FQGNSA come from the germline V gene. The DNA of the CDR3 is TGTGCCAGCCAGGGGGAAGGGAGCACTGAAGCTTTCTTT. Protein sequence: CASQGEGSTEAFF. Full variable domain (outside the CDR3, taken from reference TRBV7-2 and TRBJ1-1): GAGVSQSPSNKVTEKGKDVELRCDPISGHTALYWYRQSLGQGLEFLIYFQGNSAPDKSGLPSDRFSAERTGGSVSTLTIQRTQQEDSAVYLCASQGEGSTEAFFGQGTRLTVV.

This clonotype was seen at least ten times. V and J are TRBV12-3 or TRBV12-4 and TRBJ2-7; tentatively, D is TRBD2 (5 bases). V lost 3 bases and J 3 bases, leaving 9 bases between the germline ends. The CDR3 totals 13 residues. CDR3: CASSFGTSYEQYF. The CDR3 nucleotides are TGTGCCAGCAGTTTCGGAACTAGCTACGAGCAGTACTTC.

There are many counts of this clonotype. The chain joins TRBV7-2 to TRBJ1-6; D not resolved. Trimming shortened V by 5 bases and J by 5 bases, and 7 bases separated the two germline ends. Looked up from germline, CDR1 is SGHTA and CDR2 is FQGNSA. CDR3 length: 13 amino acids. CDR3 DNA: TGTGCCAGCAGCCCTTCACATAATTCACCCCTCCACTTT. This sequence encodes CASSPSHNSPLHF.

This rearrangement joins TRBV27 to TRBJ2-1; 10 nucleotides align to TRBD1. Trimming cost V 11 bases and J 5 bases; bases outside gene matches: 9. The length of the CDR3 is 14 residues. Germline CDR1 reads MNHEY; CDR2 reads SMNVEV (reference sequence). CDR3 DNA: TGTGCCTCAACGGGACAGGGGCCAAACAATGAGCAGTTCTTC. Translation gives CASTGQGPNNEQFF.

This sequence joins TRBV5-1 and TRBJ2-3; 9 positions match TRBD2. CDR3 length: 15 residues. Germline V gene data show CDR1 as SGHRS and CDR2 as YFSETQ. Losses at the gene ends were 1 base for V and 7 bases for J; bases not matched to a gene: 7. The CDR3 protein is CASSLWTSVENTQYF. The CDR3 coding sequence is TGCGCCAGCAGCTTGTGGACTAGCGTGGAAAATACGCAGTATTTT.

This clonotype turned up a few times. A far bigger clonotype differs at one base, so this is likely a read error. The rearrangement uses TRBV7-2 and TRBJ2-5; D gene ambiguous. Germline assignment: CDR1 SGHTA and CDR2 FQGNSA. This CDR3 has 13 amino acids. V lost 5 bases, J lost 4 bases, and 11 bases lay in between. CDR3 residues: CASSAPDGETQYF. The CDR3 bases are TGTGCCAGCAGCGCCCCCGACGGAGAGACCCAGTACTTC.

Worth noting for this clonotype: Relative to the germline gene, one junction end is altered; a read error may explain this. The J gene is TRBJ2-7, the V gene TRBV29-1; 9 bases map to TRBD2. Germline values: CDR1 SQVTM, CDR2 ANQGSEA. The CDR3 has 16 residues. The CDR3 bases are TGCAGCGTTGAGGGACTAGCCACAAAGGGCTCCTACGAGCGGTACTTC. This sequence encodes CSVEGLATKGSYERYF.

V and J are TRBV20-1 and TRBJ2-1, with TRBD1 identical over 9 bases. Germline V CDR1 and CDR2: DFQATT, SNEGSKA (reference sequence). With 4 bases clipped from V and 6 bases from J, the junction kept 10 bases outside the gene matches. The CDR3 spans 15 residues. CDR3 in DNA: TGCAGTGCTAAGCTGGGACAGGGTTTGGCCAATGAGCAGTTCTTC. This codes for CSAKLGQGLANEQFF.

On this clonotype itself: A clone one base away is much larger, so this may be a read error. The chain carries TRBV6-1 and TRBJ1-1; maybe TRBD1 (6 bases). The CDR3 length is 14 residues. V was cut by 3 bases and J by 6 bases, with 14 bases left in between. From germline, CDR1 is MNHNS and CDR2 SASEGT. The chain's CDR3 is CASSDEQGNAEAFF. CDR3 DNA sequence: TGTGCCAGCAGTGACGAACAGGGCAACGCTGAAGCTTTCTTT.

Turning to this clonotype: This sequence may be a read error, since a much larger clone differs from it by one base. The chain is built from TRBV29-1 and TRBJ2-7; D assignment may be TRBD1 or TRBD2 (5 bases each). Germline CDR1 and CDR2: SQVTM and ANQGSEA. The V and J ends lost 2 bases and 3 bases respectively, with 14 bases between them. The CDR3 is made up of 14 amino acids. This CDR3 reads CSVEMVEDNYEQYF. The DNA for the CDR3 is TGCAGCGTTGAAATGGTGGAGGACAACTACGAGCAGTACTTC.

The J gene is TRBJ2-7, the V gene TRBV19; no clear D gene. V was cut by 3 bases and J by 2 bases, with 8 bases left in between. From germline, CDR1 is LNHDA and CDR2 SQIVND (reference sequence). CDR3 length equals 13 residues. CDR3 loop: CASSMGKPYEQYF. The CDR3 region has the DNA TGTGCCAGTAGTATGGGGAAACCCTACGAGCAGTACTTC.

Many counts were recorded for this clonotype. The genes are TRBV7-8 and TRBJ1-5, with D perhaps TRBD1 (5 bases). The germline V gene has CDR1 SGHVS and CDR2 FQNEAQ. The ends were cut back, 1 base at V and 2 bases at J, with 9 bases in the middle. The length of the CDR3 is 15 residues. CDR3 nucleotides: TGTGCCAGCAGCTTAGGGAGGGGCGGCAATCAGCCCCAGCATTTT. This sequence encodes CASSLGRGGNQPQHF. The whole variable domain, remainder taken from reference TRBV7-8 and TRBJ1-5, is GAGVSQSPRYKVAKRGQDVALRCDPISGHVSLFWYQQALGQGPEFLTYFQNEAQLDKSGLPSDRFFAERPEGSVSTLKIQRTQQEDSAVYLCASSLGRGGNQPQHFGDGTRLSIL.

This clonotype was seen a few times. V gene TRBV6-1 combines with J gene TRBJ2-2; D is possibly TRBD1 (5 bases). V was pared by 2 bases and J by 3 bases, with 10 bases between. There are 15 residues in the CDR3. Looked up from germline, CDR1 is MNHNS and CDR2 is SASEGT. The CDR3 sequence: CASSEIGADTGELFF. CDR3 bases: TGTGCCAGCAGTGAAATTGGGGCGGACACCGGGGAGCTGTTTTTT.

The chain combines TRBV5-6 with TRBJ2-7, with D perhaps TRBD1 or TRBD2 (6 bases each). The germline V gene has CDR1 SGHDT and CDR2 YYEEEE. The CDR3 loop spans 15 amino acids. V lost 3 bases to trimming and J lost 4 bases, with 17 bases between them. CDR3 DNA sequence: TGTGCCAGCAGCTGGGCGGCGACAGGAGGGTACGAGCAGTACTTC. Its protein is CASSWAATGGYEQYF.

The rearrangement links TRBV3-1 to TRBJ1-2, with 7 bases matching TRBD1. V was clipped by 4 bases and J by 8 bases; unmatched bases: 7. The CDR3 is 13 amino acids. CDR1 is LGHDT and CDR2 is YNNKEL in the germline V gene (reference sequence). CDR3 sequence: CASSPGTVFGYTF. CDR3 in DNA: TGTGCCAGCAGCCCGGGGACAGTGTTCGGCTACACCTTC.

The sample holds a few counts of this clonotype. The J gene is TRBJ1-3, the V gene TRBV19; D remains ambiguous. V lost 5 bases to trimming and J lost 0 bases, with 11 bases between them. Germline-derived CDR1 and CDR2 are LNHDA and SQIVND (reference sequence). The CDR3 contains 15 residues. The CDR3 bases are TGTGCCAGTAGTGAAACAGTTGACTCTGGAAACACCATATATTTT. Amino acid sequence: CASSETVDSGNTIYF.

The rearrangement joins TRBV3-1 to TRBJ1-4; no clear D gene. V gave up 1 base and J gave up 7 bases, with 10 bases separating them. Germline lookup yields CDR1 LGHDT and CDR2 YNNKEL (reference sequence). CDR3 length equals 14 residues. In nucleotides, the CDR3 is TGTGCCAGCAGCCAAGGGACCCGGGGTGAAAAACTGTTTTTT. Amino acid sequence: CASSQGTRGEKLFF.

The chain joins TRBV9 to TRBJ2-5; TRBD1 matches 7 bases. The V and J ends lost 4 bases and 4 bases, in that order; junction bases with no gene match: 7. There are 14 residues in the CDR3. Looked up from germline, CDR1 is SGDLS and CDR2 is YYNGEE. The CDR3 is CASSPMTGRETQYF. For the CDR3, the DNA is TGTGCCAGCAGCCCCATGACAGGGCGAGAGACCCAGTACTTC.

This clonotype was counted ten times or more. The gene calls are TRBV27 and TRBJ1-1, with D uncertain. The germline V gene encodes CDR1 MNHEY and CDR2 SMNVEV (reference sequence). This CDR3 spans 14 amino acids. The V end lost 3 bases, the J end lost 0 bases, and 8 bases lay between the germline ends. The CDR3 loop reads CASSFGSLNTEAFF. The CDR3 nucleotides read TGTGCCAGCAGTTTCGGCAGCCTGAACACTGAAGCTTTCTTT.

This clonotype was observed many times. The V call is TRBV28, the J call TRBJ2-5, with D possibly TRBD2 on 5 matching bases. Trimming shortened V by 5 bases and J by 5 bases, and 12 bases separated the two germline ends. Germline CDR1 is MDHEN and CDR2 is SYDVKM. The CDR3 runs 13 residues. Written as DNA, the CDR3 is TGTGCCAGCAGTAACCCCTCGGGGGAGACCCAGTACTTC. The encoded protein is CASSNPSGETQYF.

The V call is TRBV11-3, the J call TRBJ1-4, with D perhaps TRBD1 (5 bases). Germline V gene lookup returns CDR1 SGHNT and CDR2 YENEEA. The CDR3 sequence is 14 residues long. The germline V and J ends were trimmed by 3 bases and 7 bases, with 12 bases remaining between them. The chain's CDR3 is CASSFRTLPEKLFF. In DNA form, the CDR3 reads TGTGCCAGCAGCTTTAGGACACTACCTGAAAAACTGTTTTTT.